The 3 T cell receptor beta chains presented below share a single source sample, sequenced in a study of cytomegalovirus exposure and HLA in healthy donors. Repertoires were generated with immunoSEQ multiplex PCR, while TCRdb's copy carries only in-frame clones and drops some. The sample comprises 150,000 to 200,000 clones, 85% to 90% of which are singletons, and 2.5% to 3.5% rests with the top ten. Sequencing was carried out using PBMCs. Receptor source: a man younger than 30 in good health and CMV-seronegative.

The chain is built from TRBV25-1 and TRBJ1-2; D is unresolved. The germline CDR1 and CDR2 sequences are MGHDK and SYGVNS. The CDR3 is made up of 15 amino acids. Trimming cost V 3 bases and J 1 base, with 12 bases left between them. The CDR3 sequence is CASSDYRNFNYGYTF. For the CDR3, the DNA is TGTGCCAGCAGTGATTACAGAAACTTTAACTATGGCTACACCTTC.

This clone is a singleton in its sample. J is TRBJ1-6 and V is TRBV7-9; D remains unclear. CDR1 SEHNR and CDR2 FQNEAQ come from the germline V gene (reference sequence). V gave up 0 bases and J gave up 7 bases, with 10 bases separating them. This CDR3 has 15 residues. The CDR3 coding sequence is TGTGCCAGCAGCTTAGCTGGCGGAACGAATTCACCCCTCCACTTT. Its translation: CASSLAGGTNSPLHF. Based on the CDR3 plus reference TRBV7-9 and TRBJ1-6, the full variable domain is DTGVSQNPRHKITKRGQNVTFRCDPISEHNRLYWYRQTLGQGPEFLTYFQNEAQLEKSRLLSDRFSAERPKGSFSTLEIQRTEQGDSAMYLCASSLAGGTNSPLHFGNGTRLTVT.

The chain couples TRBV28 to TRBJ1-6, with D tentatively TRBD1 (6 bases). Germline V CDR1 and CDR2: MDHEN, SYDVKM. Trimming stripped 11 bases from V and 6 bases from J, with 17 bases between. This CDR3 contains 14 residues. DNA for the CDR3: TGTGCCGGAGGGACGGGGGGGCGTAATTCACCCCTCCACTTT. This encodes CAGGTGGRNSPLHF.